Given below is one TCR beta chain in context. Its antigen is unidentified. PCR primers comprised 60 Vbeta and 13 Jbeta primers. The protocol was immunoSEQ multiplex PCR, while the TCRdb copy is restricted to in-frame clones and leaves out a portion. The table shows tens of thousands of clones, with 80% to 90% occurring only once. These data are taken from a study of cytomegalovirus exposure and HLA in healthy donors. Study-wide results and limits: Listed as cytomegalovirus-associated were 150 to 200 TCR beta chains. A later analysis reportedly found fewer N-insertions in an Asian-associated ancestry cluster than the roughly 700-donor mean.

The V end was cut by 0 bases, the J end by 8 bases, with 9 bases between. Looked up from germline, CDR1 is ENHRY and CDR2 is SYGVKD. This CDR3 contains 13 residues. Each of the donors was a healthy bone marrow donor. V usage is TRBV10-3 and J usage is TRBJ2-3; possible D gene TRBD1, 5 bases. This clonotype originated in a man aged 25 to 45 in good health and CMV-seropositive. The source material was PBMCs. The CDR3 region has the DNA TGTGCCATCAGTGAGTCTAGGGGCTTTACGCAGTATTTT. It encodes CAISESRGFTQYF.